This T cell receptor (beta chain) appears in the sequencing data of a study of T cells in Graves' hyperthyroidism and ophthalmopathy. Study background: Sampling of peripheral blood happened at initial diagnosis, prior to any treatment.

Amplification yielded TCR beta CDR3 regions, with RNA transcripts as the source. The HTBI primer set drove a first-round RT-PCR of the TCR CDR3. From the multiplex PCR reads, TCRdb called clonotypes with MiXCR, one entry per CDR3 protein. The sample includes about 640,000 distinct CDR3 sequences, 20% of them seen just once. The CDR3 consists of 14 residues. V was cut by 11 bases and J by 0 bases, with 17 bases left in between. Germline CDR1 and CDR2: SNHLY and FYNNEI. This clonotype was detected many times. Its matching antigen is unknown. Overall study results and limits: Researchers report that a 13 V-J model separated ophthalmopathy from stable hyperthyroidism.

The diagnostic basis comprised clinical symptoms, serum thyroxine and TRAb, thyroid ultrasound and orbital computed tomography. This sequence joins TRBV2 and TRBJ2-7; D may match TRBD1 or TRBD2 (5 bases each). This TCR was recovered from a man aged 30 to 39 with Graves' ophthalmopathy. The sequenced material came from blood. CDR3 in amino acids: CAVSDGDVSYEQYF. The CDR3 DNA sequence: TGTGCCGTCTCCGATGGGGACGTCTCCTACGAGCAGTACTTC.